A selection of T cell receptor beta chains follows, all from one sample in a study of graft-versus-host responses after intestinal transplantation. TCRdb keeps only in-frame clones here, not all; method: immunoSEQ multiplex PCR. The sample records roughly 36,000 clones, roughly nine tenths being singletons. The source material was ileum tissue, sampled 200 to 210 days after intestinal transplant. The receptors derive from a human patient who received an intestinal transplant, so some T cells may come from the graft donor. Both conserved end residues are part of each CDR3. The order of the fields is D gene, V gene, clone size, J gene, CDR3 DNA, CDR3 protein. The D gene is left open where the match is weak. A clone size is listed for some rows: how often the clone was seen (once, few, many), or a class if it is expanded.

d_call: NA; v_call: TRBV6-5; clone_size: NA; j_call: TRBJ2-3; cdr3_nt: TGTGCCAGCAGAGGTTCCGGGTCTCGCACAGATACGCAGTATTTT; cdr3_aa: CASRGSGSRTDTQYF
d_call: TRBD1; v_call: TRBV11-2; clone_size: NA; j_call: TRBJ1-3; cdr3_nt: TGTGCCAGCAGCTTCAGGGGGGCTGAACGCTCTGGAAACACCATATATTTT; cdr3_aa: CASSFRGAERSGNTIYF
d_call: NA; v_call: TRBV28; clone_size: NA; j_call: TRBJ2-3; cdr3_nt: TGTGCCAGCAGTTTACTGGCCGGGCCTAGCACAGATACGCAGTATTTT; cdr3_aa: CASSLLAGPSTDTQYF
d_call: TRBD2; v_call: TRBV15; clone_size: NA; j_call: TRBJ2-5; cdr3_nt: TGTGCCACCAGCAGCGGTTTACTAGCGGGAGTTTTAGAGACCCAGTACTTC; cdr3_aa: CATSSGLLAGVLETQYF
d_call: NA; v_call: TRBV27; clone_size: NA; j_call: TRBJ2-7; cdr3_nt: TGTGCCAGCAGTTTTTTTGGGGGCGCGGGGTACGAGCAGTACTTC; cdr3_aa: CASSFFGGAGYEQYF
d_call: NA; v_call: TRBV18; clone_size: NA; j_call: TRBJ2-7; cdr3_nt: TGTGCCAGCTCACCACCGTCCAGCTCCTACGAGCAGTACTTC; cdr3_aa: CASSPPSSSYEQYF
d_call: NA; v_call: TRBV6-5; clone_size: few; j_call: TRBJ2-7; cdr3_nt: TGTGCCAGCAGTTCCCCCAACGTATACGAGCAGTACTTC; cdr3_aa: CASSSPNVYEQYF
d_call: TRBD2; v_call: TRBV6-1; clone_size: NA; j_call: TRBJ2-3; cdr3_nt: TGTGCCAGCAGTGAGGGCACTAGCGGGAGGGCAAGCACAGATACGCAGTATTTT; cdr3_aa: CASSEGTSGRASTDTQYF
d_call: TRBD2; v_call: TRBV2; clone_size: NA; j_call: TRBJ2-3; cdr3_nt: TGTGCCAGCCGCGGGAGGATCACAGATACGCAGTATTTT; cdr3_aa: CASRGRITDTQYF
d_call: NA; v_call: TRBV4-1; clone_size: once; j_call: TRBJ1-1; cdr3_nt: TGCGCCAGCAGCCCGGGACCGGATTACACTGAAGCTTTCTTT; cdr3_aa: CASSPGPDYTEAFF
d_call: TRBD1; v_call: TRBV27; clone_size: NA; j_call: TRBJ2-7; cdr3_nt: TGTGCCAGCAGCTCCGCCCGGACAGGGCGAGCCTACGAGCAGTACTTC; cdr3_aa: CASSSARTGRAYEQYF
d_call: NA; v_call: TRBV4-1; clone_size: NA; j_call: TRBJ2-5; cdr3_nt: TGCGCCAGCAGCCCAAGGACCTTAAGCGAGACCCAGTACTTC; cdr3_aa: CASSPRTLSETQYF
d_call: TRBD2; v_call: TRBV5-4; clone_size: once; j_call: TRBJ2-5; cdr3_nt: TGTGCCAGCAGGAAGCGGGGCGGACAAGAGACCCAGTACTTC; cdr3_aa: CASRKRGGQETQYF
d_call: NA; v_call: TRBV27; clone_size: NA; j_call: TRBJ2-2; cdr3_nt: TGTGCCAGCAGTTTAGGGAGTTACACCGGGGAGCTGTTTTTT; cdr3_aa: CASSLGSYTGELFF
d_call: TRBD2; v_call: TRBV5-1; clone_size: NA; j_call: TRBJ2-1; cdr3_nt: TGCGCCAGCAGCTCCTCTGAGCGGGGGGGATACAATGAGCAGTTCTTC; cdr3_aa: CASSSSERGGYNEQFF
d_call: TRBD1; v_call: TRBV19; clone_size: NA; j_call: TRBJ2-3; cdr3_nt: TGTGCCAGTAGTACAGACAGGGGGGCCCCAGATACGCAGTATTTT; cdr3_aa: CASSTDRGAPDTQYF
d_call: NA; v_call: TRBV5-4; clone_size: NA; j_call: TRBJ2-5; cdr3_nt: TGTGCCAGCAGCATGGGAGAGACCCAGTACTTC; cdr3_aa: CASSMGETQYF
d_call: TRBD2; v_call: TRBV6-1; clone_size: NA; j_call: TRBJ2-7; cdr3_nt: TGTGCCAGTTACACGGGGGGCGAGCAGTACTTC; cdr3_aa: CASYTGGEQYF
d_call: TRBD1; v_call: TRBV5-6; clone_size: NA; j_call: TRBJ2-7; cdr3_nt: TGTGCCAGCAGCTTAGACAGGGCGGAGGAGCAGTACTTC; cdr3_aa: CASSLDRAEEQYF
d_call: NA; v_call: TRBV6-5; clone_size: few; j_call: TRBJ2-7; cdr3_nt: TGTGCCAGCAGTTACGACGGATACTCCTACGAGCAGTACTTC; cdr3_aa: CASSYDGYSYEQYF
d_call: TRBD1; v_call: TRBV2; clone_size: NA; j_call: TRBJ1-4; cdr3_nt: TGTGCCAGTAACCGGGACAGGTGGACAACTAATGAAAAACTGTTTTTT; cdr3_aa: CASNRDRWTTNEKLFF
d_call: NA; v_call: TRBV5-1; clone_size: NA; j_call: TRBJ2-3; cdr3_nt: TGCGCCAGCAGCTTGGTTTTATCCCCGTTGTCCGATACGCAGTATTTT; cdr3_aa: CASSLVLSPLSDTQYF
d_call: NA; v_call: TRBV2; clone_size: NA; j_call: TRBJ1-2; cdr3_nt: TGTGCCAGCACCAAACAGGGAGGGGATAACTATGGCTACACCTTC; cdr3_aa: CASTKQGGDNYGYTF
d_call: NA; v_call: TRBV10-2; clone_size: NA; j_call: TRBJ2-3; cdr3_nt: TGCGCCAGCAGTGAGTCAAGTTGGGGGGGCACAGATACGCAGTATTTT; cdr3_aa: CASSESSWGGTDTQYF
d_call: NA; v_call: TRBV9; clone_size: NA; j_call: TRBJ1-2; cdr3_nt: TGTGCCAGCAGCGTAGCTTTCGACAGGAACTACACCTTC; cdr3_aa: CASSVAFDRNYTF
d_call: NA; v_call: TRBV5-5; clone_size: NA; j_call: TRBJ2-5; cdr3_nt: TGTGCCAGCAGCTTGGGTGGGGCCAGGGAGACCCAGTACTTC; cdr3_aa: CASSLGGARETQYF
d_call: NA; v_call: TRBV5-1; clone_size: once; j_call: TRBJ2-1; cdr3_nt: TGCGCCAGCGGGAGACACTCTGTGGATGAGCAGTTCTTC; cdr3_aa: CASGRHSVDEQFF
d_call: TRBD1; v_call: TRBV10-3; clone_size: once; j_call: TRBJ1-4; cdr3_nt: TGTGCCATCAAGGCAGGGGGTATTAATGAAAAACTGTTTTTT; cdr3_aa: CAIKAGGINEKLFF
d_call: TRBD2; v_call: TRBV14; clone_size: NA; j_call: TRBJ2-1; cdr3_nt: TGTGCCAGCAGCCAACCTAGCGGGAGGCCCAATCCTTACAATGAGCAGTTCTTC; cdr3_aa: CASSQPSGRPNPYNEQFF
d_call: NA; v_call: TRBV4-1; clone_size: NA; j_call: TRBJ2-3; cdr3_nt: TGCGCCAGCAGCCAAGCCCCTAGCACAGATACGCAGTATTTT; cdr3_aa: CASSQAPSTDTQYF
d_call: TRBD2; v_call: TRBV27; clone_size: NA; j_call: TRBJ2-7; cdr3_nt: TGTGCCAGCAGTAACTTAGGGACTAGCGGCCCCTACGAGCAGTACTTC; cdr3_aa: CASSNLGTSGPYEQYF
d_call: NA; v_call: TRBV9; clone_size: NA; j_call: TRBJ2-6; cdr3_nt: TGTGCCAGCAGCGTAGGTGGGGCCAACGTCCTGACTTTC; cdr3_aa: CASSVGGANVLTF
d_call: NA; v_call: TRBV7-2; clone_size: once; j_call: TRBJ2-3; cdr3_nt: TGTGCCAGCAGCTTAGGTTTCGCGGGAAAGAGGGTAGATACGCAGTATTTT; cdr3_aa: CASSLGFAGKRVDTQYF
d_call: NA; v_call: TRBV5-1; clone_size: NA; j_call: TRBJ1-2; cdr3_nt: TGCGCCAGCAGCTTGGGGGAAAACTATGGCTACACCTTC; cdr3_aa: CASSLGENYGYTF
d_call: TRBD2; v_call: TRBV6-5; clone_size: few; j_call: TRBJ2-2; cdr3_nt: TGTGCCAGCAGTTACAAAAGCGGGAGCGGGGAGCTGTTTTTT; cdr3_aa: CASSYKSGSGELFF
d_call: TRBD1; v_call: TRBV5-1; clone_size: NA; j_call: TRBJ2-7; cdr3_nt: TGCGCCAGCAGCCCCCCGGGACAGCCCTACGAGCAGTACTTC; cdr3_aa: CASSPPGQPYEQYF
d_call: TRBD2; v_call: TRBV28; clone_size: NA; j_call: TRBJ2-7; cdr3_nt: TGTGCAAGCGGGAGGATAGTCTACGAGCAGTACTTC; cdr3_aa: CASGRIVYEQYF
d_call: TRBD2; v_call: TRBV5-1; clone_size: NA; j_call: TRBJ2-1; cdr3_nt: TGCGCCAGCAGCTTGAATCCAGGGACTAGCGGCAATGAGCAGTTCTTC; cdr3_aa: CASSLNPGTSGNEQFF
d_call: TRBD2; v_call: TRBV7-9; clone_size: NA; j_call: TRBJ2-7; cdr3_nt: TGTGCCAGCAGCTTCCCTTGGCTTAGCGGGAGTGACGAGCAGTACTTC; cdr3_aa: CASSFPWLSGSDEQYF
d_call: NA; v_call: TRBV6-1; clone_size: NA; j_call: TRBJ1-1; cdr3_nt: TGTGCCAGCAGTGAAAGACGGGGCAGCGCTGAAGCTTTCTTT; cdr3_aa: CASSERRGSAEAFF
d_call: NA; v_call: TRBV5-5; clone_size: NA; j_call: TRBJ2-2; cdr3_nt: TGTGCCAGCAGCTTGGGGTGGTCGGGCGTCGGGACCGGGGAGCTGTTTTTT; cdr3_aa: CASSLGWSGVGTGELFF
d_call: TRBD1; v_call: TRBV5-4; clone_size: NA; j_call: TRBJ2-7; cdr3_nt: TGTGCCAGCAGCCACGGGACAGGGACCGAGCAGTACTTC; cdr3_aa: CASSHGTGTEQYF
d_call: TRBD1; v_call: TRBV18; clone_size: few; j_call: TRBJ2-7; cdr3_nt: TGTGCCAGCTCACCCGGGACAGGGGGCTACGAGCAGTACTTC; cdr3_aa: CASSPGTGGYEQYF
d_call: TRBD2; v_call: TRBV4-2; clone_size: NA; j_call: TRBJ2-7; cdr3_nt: TGTGCCAGCAGCCAAGAATGGACTAGCGGGGGGCTCTACGAGCAGTACTTC; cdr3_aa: CASSQEWTSGGLYEQYF
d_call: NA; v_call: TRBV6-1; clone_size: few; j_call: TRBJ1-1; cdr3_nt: TGTGCCAGCAGTGAAGATCTAGAGAACACTGAAGCTTTCTTT; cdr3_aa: CASSEDLENTEAFF
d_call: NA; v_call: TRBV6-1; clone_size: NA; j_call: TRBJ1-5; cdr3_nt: TGTGCCAGCAGTGCCGACAGGTACGGATTCAATCAGCCCCAGCATTTT; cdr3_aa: CASSADRYGFNQPQHF
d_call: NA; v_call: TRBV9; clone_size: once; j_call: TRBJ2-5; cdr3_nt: TGTGCCAGCAGCGAAGGGTCGTCGGGGGTGGAGACCCAGTACTTC; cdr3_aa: CASSEGSSGVETQYF
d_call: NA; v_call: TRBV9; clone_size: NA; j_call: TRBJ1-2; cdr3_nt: TGTGCCAGCAGCCCCACAGGGCAGGACGATGGCTACACCTTC; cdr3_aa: CASSPTGQDDGYTF
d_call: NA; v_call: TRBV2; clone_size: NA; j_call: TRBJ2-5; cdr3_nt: TGTGCCAGCAGTCTCAGGGAAGCTGGCGAGACCCAGTACTTC; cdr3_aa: CASSLREAGETQYF
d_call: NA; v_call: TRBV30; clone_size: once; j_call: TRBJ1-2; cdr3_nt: TGTGCCTGGAGTGGTAACCGGTCGGGTCGTGGCTACACCTTC; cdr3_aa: CAWSGNRSGRGYTF
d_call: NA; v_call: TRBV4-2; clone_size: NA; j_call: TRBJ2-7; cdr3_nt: TGTGCCAGCAGCCAAGACGGCGGGGGCGGGGACGAGCAGTACTTC; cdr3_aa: CASSQDGGGGDEQYF
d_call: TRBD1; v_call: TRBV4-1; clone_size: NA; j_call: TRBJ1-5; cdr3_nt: TGCGCCAGCAGCCAACGACCGACAGGGCATCAGCCCCAGCATTTT; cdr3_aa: CASSQRPTGHQPQHF
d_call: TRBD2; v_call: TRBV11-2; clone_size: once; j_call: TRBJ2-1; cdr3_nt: TGTGCCAGCAGCTTTACAGCGGGGACGTACAATGAGCAGTTCTTC; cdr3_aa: CASSFTAGTYNEQFF
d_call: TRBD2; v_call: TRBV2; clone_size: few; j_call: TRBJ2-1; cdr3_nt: TGTGCCAGCTTGAGGGGGACTAGCGGTTCAGTTCAGTTCTTC; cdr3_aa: CASLRGTSGSVQFF
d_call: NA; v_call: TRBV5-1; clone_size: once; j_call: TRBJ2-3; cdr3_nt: TGCGCCAGCAGCGTGAGACAGGCGTCAGATACGCAGTATTTT; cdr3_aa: CASSVRQASDTQYF
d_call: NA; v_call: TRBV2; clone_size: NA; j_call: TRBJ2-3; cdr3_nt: TGTGCCAGCAGTGAGCGGGTACGAAGCACAGATACGCAGTATTTT; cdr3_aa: CASSERVRSTDTQYF
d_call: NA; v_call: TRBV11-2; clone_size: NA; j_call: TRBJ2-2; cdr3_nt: TGTGCCAGCAGTAGCCGGGTTGGCGGGGAGCTGTTTTTT; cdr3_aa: CASSSRVGGELFF
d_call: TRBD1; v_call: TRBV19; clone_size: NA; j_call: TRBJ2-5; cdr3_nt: TGTGCCAGTAGTCCTACAGGGGGCCGAGAGACCCAGTACTTC; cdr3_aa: CASSPTGGRETQYF
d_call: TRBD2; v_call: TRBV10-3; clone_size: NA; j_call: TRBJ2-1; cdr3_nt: TGTGCCATCAGGGAGGGGACTAGCGGCGGAATCCGGGACAATGAGCAGTTCTTC; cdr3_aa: CAIREGTSGGIRDNEQFF